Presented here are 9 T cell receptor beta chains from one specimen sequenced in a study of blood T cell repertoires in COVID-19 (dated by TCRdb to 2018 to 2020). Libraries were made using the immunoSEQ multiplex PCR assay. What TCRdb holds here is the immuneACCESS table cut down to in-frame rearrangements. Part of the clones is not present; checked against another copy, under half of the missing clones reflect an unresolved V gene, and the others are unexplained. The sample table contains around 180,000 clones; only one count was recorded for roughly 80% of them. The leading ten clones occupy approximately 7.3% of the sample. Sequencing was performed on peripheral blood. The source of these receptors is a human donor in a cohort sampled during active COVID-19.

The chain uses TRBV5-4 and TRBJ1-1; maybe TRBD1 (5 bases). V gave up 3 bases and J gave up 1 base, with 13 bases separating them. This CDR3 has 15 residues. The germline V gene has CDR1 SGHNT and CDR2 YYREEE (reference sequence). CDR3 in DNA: TGTGCCAGCAGCTCCAGGTGGGGCAGGAACACTGAAGCTTTCTTT. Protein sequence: CASSSRWGRNTEAFF.

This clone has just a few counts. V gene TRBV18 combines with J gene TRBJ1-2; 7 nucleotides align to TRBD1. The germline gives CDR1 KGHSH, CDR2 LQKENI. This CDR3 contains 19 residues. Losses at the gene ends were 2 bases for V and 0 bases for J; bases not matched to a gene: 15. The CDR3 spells CASSPRGLPDRQTNYGYTF. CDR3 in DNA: TGTGCCAGCTCACCAAGGGGGCTGCCGGACAGGCAGACTAACTATGGCTACACCTTC.

The CDR3 nucleotides are TGCGCCAGCAGCCAAGTTTCAGGGGTGGGCTACGAGCAGTACTTC. This encodes CASSQVSGVGYEQYF. The chain has TRBV4-1 and TRBJ2-7, with D possibly being TRBD1 (6 bases). Germline V lookup: CDR1 MGHRA, CDR2 YSYEKL. This CDR3 has 15 amino acids. V was cut by 1 base and J by 3 bases, with 13 bases left in between.

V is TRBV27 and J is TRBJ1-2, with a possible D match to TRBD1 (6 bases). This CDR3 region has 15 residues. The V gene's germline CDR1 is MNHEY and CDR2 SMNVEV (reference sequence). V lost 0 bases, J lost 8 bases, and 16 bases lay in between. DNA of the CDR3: TGTGCCAGCAGTTTATCAAGGGGGGGTCCTAACGGCTACACCTTC. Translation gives CASSLSRGGPNGYTF.

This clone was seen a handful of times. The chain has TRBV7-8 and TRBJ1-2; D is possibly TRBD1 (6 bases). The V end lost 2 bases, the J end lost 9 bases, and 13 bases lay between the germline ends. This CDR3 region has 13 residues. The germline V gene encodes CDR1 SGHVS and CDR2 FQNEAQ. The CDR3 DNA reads TGTGCCAGCAGCTTAAGACAGGACCAAAGCTACACCTTC. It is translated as CASSLRQDQSYTF.

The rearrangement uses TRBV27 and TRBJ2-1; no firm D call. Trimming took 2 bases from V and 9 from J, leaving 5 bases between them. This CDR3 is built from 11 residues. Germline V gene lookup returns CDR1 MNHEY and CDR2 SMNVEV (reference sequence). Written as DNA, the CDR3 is TGTGCCAGCAGTTTACTGAGTGAGCAGTTCTTC. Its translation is CASSLLSEQFF.

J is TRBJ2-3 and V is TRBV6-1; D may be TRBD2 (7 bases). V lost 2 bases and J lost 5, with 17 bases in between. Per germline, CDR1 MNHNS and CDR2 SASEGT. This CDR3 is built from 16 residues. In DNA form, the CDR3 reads TGTGCCAGCAGTGAAACTCGGCGGGGGCGCCGAGATACGCAGTATTTT. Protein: CASSETRRGRRDTQYF.

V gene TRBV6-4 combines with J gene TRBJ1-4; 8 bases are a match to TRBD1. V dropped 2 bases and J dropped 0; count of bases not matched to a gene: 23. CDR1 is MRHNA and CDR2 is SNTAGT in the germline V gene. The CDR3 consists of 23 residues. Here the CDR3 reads CASSDRDRYGPARRNATNEKLFF. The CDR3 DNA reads TGTGCCAGCAGTGACCGGGACAGGTACGGCCCGGCCCGCCGGAATGCAACTAATGAAAAACTGTTTTTT.

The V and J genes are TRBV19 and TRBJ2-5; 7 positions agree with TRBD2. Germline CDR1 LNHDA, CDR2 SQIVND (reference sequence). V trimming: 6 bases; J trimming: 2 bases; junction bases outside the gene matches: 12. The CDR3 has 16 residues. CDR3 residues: CASSISPGLQQETQYF. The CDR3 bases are TGTGCCAGTAGCATATCCCCGGGACTACAGCAAGAGACCCAGTACTTC.